This T cell receptor (beta chain) was obtained from a study of pediatric ulcerative colitis. Broader study findings: Two rectal clonotypes were found only in ulcerative colitis patients, all of them.

Germline V gene lookup returns CDR1 SQVTM and CDR2 ANQGSEA. Trimming removed 8 bases from V and 5 bases from J, with 10 bases in between. This CDR3 spans 11 amino acids. On this clone: What it binds is unknown.

Up to 500,000 reads were sequenced per sample. Only in-frame clones appear in the TCRdb table, and some are missing; sequencing was by immunoSEQ multiplex PCR. The sample includes about 17,000 clones, around 70% of them seen just once. Rectal tissue came from one to two pinch biopsies taken at colonoscopy. The TCR sequence derives from a girl aged 10-17 years with moderate ulcerative colitis. V gene TRBV29-1 combines with J gene TRBJ2-1, with a tentative D call TRBD1 (5 bases). The source material was gut tissue. For the CDR3, the DNA is TGCAGCTCCCGACAGAACAATGAGCAGTTCTTC. This translates into CSSRQNNEQFF.